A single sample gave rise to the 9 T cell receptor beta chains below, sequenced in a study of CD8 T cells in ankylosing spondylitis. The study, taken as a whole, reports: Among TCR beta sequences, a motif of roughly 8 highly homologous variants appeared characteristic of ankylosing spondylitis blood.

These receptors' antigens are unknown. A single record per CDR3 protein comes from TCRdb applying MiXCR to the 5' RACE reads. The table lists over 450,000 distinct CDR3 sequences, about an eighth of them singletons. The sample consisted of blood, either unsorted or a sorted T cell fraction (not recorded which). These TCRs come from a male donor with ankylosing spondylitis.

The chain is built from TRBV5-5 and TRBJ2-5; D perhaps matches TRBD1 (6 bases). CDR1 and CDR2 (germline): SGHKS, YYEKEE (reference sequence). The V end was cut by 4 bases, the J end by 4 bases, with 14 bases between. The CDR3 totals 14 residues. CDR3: CASSAETGVETQYF. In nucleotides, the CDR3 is TGTGCCAGCAGCGCGGAGACAGGCGTAGAGACCCAGTACTTC.

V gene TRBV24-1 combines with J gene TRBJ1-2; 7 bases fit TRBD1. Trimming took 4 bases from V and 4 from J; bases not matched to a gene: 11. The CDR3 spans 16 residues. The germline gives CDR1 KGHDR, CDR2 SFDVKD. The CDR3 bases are TGTGCCACCAGTGAAGGGGACAGCGGCAGCGGCTATGGCTACACCTTC. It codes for CATSEGDSGSGYGYTF.

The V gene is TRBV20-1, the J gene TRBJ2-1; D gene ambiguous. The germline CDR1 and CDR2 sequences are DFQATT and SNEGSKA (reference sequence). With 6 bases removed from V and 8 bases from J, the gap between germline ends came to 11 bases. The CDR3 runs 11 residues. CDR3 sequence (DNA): TGCAGTGCACCCTCACGGGATGAGCAGTTCTTC. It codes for CSAPSRDEQFF.

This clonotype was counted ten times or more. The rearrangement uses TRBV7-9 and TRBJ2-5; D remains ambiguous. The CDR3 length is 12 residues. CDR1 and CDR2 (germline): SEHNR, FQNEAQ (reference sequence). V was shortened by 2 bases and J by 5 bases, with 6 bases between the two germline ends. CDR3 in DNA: TGTGCCAGCAGCTTACGAGTGGAGACCCAGTACTTC. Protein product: CASSLRVETQYF.

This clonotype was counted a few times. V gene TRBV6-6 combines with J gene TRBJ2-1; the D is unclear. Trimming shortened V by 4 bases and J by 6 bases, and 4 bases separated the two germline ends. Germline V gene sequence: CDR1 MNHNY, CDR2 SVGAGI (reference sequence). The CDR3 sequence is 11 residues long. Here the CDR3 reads CASSSPNEQFF. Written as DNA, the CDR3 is TGTGCCAGCAGTTCCCCCAATGAGCAGTTCTTC.

As DNA, the CDR3 is TGCGCCAGCAGCCAAGACCCGACTAGCGGGAAGAACAATGAGCAGTTCTTC. It encodes CASSQDPTSGKNNEQFF. J is TRBJ2-1 and V is TRBV4-1, with TRBD2 matching 11 bases. V lost 0 bases to trimming and J lost 5 bases; unmatched junction nucleotides: 6. The germline gives CDR1 MGHRA, CDR2 YSYEKL. This CDR3 is built from 17 residues.

As DNA, the CDR3 is TGTGCCAGCACTTACGGCGGGCAGGCTGAAGCTTTCTTT. It specifies CASTYGGQAEAFF. The genes are TRBV7-9 and TRBJ1-1; D is unclear. The CDR3 consists of 13 residues. Germline values: CDR1 SEHNR, CDR2 FQNEAQ (reference sequence). V lost 7 bases to trimming and J lost 6 bases, with 15 bases between them.

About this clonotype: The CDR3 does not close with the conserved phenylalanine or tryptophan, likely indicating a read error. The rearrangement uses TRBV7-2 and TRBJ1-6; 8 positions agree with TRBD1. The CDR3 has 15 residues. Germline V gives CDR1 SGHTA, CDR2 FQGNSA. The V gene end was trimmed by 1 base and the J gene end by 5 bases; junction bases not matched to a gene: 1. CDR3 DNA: TGTGCCAGCAGCTTAGAGACAGGGGATAATTCACCCCTCCACTCT. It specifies CASSLETGDNSPLHS.

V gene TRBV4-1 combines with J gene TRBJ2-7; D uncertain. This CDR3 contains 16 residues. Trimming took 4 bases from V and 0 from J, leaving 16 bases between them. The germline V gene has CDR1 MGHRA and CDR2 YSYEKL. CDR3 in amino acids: CASSPDPVPGSYEQYV. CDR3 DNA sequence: TGCGCCAGCAGCCCCGATCCGGTCCCGGGCTCCTACGAGCAGTACGTC.